A selection of T cell receptor beta chains follows, all from one sample in a study of blood T cell repertoires in COVID-19. Data came from immunoSEQ multiplex PCR; TCRdb stores just in-frame clones and leaves some out. The data contain roughly 28,000 clones, roughly 89% of them singletons. Specimen: peripheral blood. The source is a human donor with acute or convalescent COVID-19. The donor label of this sample is uncertain. The CDR3 runs from the conserved cysteine through the conserved F or W. The order of the fields is clone size, J gene, D gene, V gene, CDR3 protein, CDR3 DNA. D genes are given only for firm matches. The size of a clone is reported for some rows only, either as once, few or many, or as a class for expanded clones.

size: .
J: TRBJ2-7
D: .
V: TRBV5-1
CDR3: CASSLQASEAYEQYF
DNA: TGCGCCAGCAGCTTGCAAGCTAGCGAGGCCTACGAGCAGTACTTC

size: .
J: TRBJ1-2
D: .
V: TRBV5-1
CDR3: CASSLDWARRGYGYTF
DNA: TGCGCCAGCAGCTTGGACTGGGCTCGGAGGGGCTATGGCTACACCTTC

size: .
J: TRBJ1-2
D: TRBD1
V: TRBV9
CDR3: CASSVDEVSGDRGQWRYGYTF
DNA: TGTGCCAGCAGCGTAGATGAAGTGAGTGGGGACAGGGGGCAATGGCGCTATGGCTACACCTTC

size: .
J: TRBJ1-1
D: .
V: TRBV27
CDR3: CASSLRGRMNTEAFF
DNA: TGTGCCAGCAGTTTGCGGGGTCGAATGAACACTGAAGCTTTCTTT

size: .
J: TRBJ1-1
D: .
V: TRBV2
CDR3: CASSDRRDTEAFF
DNA: TGTGCCAGCAGTGACAGGAGGGACACTGAAGCTTTCTTT

size: .
J: TRBJ2-7
D: TRBD1
V: TRBV27
CDR3: CASRRTGQGNEQYF
DNA: TGTGCCAGCAGGAGAACGGGACAGGGTAACGAGCAGTACTTC

size: .
J: TRBJ1-1
D: .
V: TRBV28
CDR3: CASTTNTGKTEAFF
DNA: TGTGCCAGCACCACGAACACAGGGAAGACTGAAGCTTTCTTT

size: .
J: TRBJ2-7
D: TRBD1
V: TRBV2
CDR3: CASSEGDRTYEQYF
DNA: TGTGCCAGCAGTGAAGGGGACAGGACCTACGAGCAGTACTTC

size: .
J: TRBJ2-1
D: .
V: TRBV3-1/TRBV3-2
CDR3: CASSQGLPSYNEQFF
DNA: TGTGCCAGCAGCCAAGGGCTTCCGTCGTACAATGAGCAGTTCTTC

size: .
J: TRBJ1-2
D: .
V: TRBV3-1/TRBV3-2
CDR3: CASSQDRVPPGVGYTF
DNA: TGTGCCAGCAGCCAAGATAGGGTCCCCCCCGGGGTCGGCTACACCTTC

size: .
J: TRBJ2-5
D: .
V: TRBV6-2/TRBV6-3
CDR3: CASSYSTGRETQYF
DNA: TGTGCCAGCAGTTACTCGACTGGTCGGGAGACCCAGTACTTC

size: .
J: TRBJ2-1
D: TRBD2
V: TRBV3-1/TRBV3-2
CDR3: CASSQMGDYKIF
DNA: TGTGCCAGCAGCCAAATGGGGGACTACAAAATCTTC

size: .
J: TRBJ2-2
D: TRBD1
V: TRBV24-1
CDR3: CATRGQGDAGELFF
DNA: TGTGCCACCAGGGGACAGGGAGATGCCGGGGAGCTGTTTTTT

size: .
J: TRBJ2-7
D: TRBD2
V: TRBV5-4
CDR3: CASSPSSGRVNYEQYF
DNA: TGTGCCAGCAGCCCGAGCAGCGGGAGGGTGAACTACGAGCAGTACTTC

size: .
J: TRBJ1-1
D: TRBD1
V: TRBV7-9
CDR3: CASSPGGSIRLEAFF
DNA: TGTGCCAGCAGCCCAGGGGGGTCCATACGTCTTGAAGCTTTCTTT

size: .
J: TRBJ1-1
D: .
V: TRBV3-1/TRBV3-2
CDR3: CASSSTRNTEAFF
DNA: TGTGCCAGCAGCTCAACACGGAACACTGAAGCTTTCTTT

size: .
J: TRBJ1-5
D: .
V: TRBV12-3/TRBV12-4
CDR3: CASSGTQQGPQHF
DNA: TGTGCCAGCTCAGGCACTCAGCAGGGGCCCCAGCATTTT

size: once
J: TRBJ1-2
D: .
V: TRBV28
CDR3: CASSLSAGEIYGYTF
DNA: TGTGCCAGCAGTTTATCAGCAGGGGAAATCTATGGCTACACCTTC

size: .
J: TRBJ2-6
D: TRBD2
V: TRBV10-3
CDR3: CAIRGLAGVSSGANVLTF
DNA: TGTGCCATCAGAGGTCTAGCGGGGGTGTCCTCTGGGGCCAACGTCCTGACTTTC

size: .
J: TRBJ1-2
D: .
V: TRBV2
CDR3: CASSEARQGISYTF
DNA: TGTGCCAGCAGTGAAGCGCGGCAGGGAATCAGCTACACCTTC